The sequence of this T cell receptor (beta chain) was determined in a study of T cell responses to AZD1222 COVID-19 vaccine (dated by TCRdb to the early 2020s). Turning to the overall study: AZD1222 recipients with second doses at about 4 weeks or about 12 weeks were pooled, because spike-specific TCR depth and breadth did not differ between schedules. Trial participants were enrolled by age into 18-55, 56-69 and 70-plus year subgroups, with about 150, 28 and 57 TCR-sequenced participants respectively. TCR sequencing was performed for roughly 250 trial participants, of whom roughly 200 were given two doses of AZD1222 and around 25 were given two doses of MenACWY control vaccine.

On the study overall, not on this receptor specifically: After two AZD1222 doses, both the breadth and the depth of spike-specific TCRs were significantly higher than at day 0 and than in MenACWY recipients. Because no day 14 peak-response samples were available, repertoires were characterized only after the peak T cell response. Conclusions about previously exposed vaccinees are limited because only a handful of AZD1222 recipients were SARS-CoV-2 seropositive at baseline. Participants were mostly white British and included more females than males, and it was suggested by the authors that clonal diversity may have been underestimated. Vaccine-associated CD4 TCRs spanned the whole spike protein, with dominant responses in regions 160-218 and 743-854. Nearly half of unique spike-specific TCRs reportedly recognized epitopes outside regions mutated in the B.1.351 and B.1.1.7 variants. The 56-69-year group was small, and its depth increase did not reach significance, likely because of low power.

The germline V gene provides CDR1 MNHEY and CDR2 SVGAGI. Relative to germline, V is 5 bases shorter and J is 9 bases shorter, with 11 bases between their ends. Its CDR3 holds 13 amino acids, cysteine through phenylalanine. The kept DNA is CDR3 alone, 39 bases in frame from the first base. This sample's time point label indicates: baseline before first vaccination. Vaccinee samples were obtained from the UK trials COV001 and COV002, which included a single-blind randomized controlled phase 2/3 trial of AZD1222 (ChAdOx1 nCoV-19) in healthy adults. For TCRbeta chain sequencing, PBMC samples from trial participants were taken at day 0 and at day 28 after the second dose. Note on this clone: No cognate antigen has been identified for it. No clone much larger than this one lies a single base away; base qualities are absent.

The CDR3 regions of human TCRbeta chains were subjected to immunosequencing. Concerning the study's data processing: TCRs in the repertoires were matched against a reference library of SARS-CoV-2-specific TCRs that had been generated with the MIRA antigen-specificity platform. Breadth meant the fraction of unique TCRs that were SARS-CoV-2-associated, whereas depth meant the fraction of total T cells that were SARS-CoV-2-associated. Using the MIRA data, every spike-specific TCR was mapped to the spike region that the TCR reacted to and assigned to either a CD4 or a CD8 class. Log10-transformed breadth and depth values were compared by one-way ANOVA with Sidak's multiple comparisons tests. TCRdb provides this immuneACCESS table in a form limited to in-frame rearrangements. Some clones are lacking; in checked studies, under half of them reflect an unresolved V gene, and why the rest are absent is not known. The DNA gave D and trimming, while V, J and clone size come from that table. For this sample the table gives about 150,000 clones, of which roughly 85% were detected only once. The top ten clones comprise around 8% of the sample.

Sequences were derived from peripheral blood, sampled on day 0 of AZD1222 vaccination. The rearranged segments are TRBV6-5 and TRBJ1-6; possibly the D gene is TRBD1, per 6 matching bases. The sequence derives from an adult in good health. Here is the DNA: TGTGCCAGCAGTACAGGGTTGGGTTCACCCCTCCACTTT. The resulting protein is CASSTGLGSPLHF.